This TCR beta chain came from a study of preoperative IRX-2 immunotherapy in early breast cancer. The V gene lost 0 bases and the J gene lost 4 bases, with 8 bases spanning the gap. CDR1 and CDR2 (germline): SGDLS, YYNGEE. The CDR3 loop spans 13 amino acids. The sample's treatment: preoperative locoregional IRX-2 cytokine immunotherapy. This phase Ib study tested locoregional IRX-2 cytokine immunotherapy given before surgery. TCRdb's copy holds only in-frame clones and misses some; the assay was immunoSEQ multiplex PCR. Of about 62,000 clones in the sample, 94% were seen once. The chain combines TRBV9 with TRBJ2-7; weak D call: TRBD2 (5 bases). This receptor was obtained from a human donor with breast cancer. The sample was gathered from a patient treated with IRX-2 immunotherapy. The chain's CDR3 is CASSVATGYEQYF. As DNA, the CDR3 is TGTGCCAGCAGCGTAGCTACGGGGTACGAGCAGTACTTC.